This entry features one T cell receptor (beta chain) sequence. Clones were sequenced by immunoSEQ multiplex PCR, and TCRdb holds only the in-frame ones, with some missing. This table holds more than 45,000 clones, 75% to 90% found once. The sample is drawn from a study of OX40 agonist ivuxolimab in advanced cancers. With 3 bases removed from V and 3 bases from J, the gap between germline ends came to 12 bases. The CDR3 contains 14 residues. The germline V gene has CDR1 SGHNT and CDR2 YYREEE (reference sequence). Sequencing used CD4+ or CD8+ T cells sorted from blood, obtained in a trial of the OX40 agonist ivuxolimab. The V gene is TRBV5-4, the J gene TRBJ1-2; D gene ambiguous. The sequence was obtained from an adult with an advanced solid tumor such as melanoma, head and neck, liver or kidney cancer. The CDR3 nucleotides read TGTGCCAGCAGCTCTGGAGGAGGGTACTATGGCTACACCTTC. This encodes CASSSGGGYYGYTF.